These T cell receptor beta chains were read from a single sample in a study of cytomegalovirus exposure and HLA in healthy donors. The protocol was immunoSEQ multiplex PCR, while the TCRdb copy is restricted to in-frame clones and leaves out a portion. The sample includes roughly 120,000 clones, roughly 74% of them seen just once. The sequencing sample was made of PBMCs. The receptors come from a man in his forties or fifties in good health and CMV-seropositive. The CDR3 runs from the conserved cysteine through the conserved F or W. D genes are given only for firm matches. Some rows mark clone size as missing; the rest say once, few, many or name a class of expanded clone.

NA TRBJ1-6 TRBV27 NA TGTGCCAGCACACCTTCGCCATACAGCATCTCTTCACCCCTCCACTTT CASTPSPYSISSPLHF
NA TRBJ2-3 TRBV29-1 NA TGCAGCGTTGTTGCGGGGCCAGATACGCAGTATTTT CSVVAGPDTQYF
NA TRBJ1-3 TRBV29-1 NA TGCAGCGTTGGGGGGGGGCTCGGAAACACCATATATTTT CSVGGGLGNTIYF
NA TRBJ1-5 TRBV21-1 NA TGTGCCAGCAGCATGCGGGGGTTTAGCAATCAGCCCCAGCATTTT CASSMRGFSNQPQHF
NA TRBJ2-1 TRBV5-1 NA TGCGCCAGCAGCTTGGCCGTCGGCTATGCGGGTGAGCAGTTCTTC CASSLAVGYAGEQFF
TRBD1 TRBJ1-4 TRBV5-1 NA TGCGCCAGCAGCTCTGGACAGGGGGCAGGTGAAAAACTGTTTTTT CASSSGQGAGEKLFF
TRBD1 TRBJ2-7 TRBV27 NA TGTGCCACCCGAGAGGGCGGGACAGGTTTCGGCGAGCAGTACTTC CATREGGTGFGEQYF
NA TRBJ2-7 TRBV9 once TGTGCCAGCAGCGCTGGCAGTCCCTACGAGCAGTACTTC CASSAGSPYEQYF
TRBD1 TRBJ1-2 TRBV5-1 NA TGCGCCAGCAGCTTGGGGGACGGGACAGGGAAAAACTATGGCTACACCTTC CASSLGDGTGKNYGYTF
TRBD1 TRBJ2-2 TRBV7-9 NA TGTGCCAGCAGCTCCGGGACAGGGGAAACCGGGGAGCTGTTTTTT CASSSGTGETGELFF
TRBD1 TRBJ1-1 TRBV5-1 NA TGCGCCAGCAACCCGGGACAGGGGAACACTGAAGCTTTCTTT CASNPGQGNTEAFF
NA TRBJ1-5 TRBV2 NA TGTGCCAGCAGCGATACAGGGCTCGCGAATCAGCCCCAGCATTTT CASSDTGLANQPQHF
TRBD1 TRBJ2-7 TRBV6-5 NA TGTGCCAGCAGTTCTTTGTACAGGGGCGACGAGCAGTACTTC CASSSLYRGDEQYF
TRBD1 TRBJ2-3 TRBV19 NA TGTGCCAGTAGCCAGACAGGGAAAAGCACAGATACGCAGTATTTT CASSQTGKSTDTQYF
NA TRBJ2-7 TRBV4-1 NA TGCGCCAGCAGCCAAGGCGCCGAGCAGTACTTC CASSQGAEQYF
NA TRBJ1-1 TRBV28 NA TGTGCCAGCAGCCCCAGGGCGAACACTGAAGCTTTCTTT CASSPRANTEAFF
NA TRBJ1-2 TRBV19 NA TGTGCCAGTAAACCGGACAGATTTAACTATGGCTACACCTTC CASKPDRFNYGYTF
NA TRBJ2-2 TRBV19 NA TGTGCCAGTAGTATATCCGGGACTAACACCGGGGAGCTGTTTTTT CASSISGTNTGELFF
NA TRBJ2-5 TRBV28 NA TGTGCCAGCAGTTCCCTGGAGACCCAGTACTTC CASSSLETQYF
NA TRBJ2-7 TRBV25-1 NA TGTGCCAGCAGTGGACGGGGAGGCCGCTACGAGCAGTACTTC CASSGRGGRYEQYF
NA TRBJ2-7 TRBV9 NA TGTGCCAGCAGCGCGGGGGACGAGCAGTACTTC CASSAGDEQYF
TRBD1 TRBJ2-5 TRBV28 few TGTGCCAGCAGTTTAAGCAGGGGGCGCGGAGAGACCCAGTACTTC CASSLSRGRGETQYF
NA TRBJ1-2 TRBV28 NA TGTGCCAGCAGTTTTGGGGCAGGCTATGGCTACACCTTC CASSFGAGYGYTF
TRBD1 TRBJ2-7 TRBV10-1 NA TGCGCCACCTACGCTCCGGGACAGGTTAGATACGAGCAGTACTTC CATYAPGQVRYEQYF
NA TRBJ1-5 TRBV2 NA TGTGCCAGCAGCCCCCTGGCGGCCAGTAGTAGGGGGCCCCAGCATTTT CASSPLAASSRGPQHF
TRBD1 TRBJ1-1 TRBV18 NA TGTGCCAGCTCTCTCGGACAGGGGGAATTGAACACTGAAGCTTTCTTT CASSLGQGELNTEAFF